This is a list of T cell receptor beta chains from one sample in a study of blood T cell repertoires in COVID-19. Sequencing used immunoSEQ multiplex PCR; TCRdb keeps in-frame clones, though not all of them. The sample lists almost 250,000 clones, about 89% occurring once. Sequencing used peripheral blood. These receptors all stem from a woman aged 55-69 years who had recovered from COVID-19. CDR3s include the opening cysteine and the closing phenylalanine or tryptophan. Fields, in order: D gene, clone size, V gene, J gene, CDR3 protein, CDR3 DNA. D genes are given only for firm matches. Rows give clone size only sometimes, using once, few, many, or a class for an expanded clone.

d_call: -
clone_size: -
v_call: TRBV18
j_call: TRBJ1-3
cdr3_aa: CASSPSGGASSGNTIYF
cdr3_nt: TGTGCCAGCTCACCTTCTGGGGGCGCGAGCTCTGGAAACACCATATATTTT

d_call: -
clone_size: once
v_call: TRBV4-2
j_call: TRBJ2-5
cdr3_aa: CASSQVSLAETQYF
cdr3_nt: TGTGCCAGCAGCCAAGTAAGCCTAGCGGAGACCCAGTACTTC

d_call: -
clone_size: -
v_call: TRBV24-1
j_call: TRBJ1-2
cdr3_aa: CATSDLGQGIGYTF
cdr3_nt: TGTGCCACCAGTGATTTAGGCCAGGGAATTGGCTACACCTTC

d_call: TRBD2
clone_size: -
v_call: TRBV18
j_call: TRBJ2-5
cdr3_aa: CASSPGGSGGLMYF
cdr3_nt: TGTGCCAGCTCACCCGGGGGTTCCGGGGGACTAATGTACTTC

d_call: TRBD1
clone_size: -
v_call: TRBV7-6
j_call: TRBJ2-3
cdr3_aa: CASSLSGTGGDTQYF
cdr3_nt: TGTGCCAGCAGCTTATCCGGGACAGGAGGCGATACGCAGTATTTT

d_call: TRBD1
clone_size: -
v_call: TRBV19
j_call: TRBJ1-2
cdr3_aa: CASNQATGQASNYGYTF
cdr3_nt: TGTGCCAGTAACCAAGCGACGGGACAGGCGAGTAACTATGGCTACACCTTC

d_call: TRBD1
clone_size: -
v_call: TRBV9
j_call: TRBJ2-7
cdr3_aa: CASSVGDRGYEQYF
cdr3_nt: TGTGCCAGCAGCGTAGGGGACAGGGGCTACGAGCAGTACTTC

d_call: -
clone_size: -
v_call: TRBV5-1
j_call: TRBJ2-7
cdr3_aa: CASSTGPEQYF
cdr3_nt: TGCGCCAGCAGCACAGGGCCCGAGCAGTACTTC

d_call: TRBD2
clone_size: -
v_call: TRBV5-1
j_call: TRBJ2-1
cdr3_aa: CASSLGTGGYNEQFF
cdr3_nt: TGCGCCAGCAGCTTGGGCACGGGGGGGTACAATGAGCAGTTCTTC

d_call: -
clone_size: -
v_call: TRBV6-5
j_call: TRBJ2-2
cdr3_aa: CASSWSANTGELFF
cdr3_nt: TGTGCCAGCAGTTGGAGCGCGAACACCGGGGAGCTGTTTTTT

d_call: -
clone_size: -
v_call: TRBV28
j_call: TRBJ1-2
cdr3_aa: CASSFSVANYGYTF
cdr3_nt: TGTGCCAGCAGTTTTTCTGTTGCTAACTATGGCTACACCTTC

d_call: -
clone_size: few
v_call: TRBV5-4
j_call: TRBJ1-1
cdr3_aa: CASSLFTETEAFF
cdr3_nt: TGTGCCAGCAGCTTGTTTACAGAAACTGAAGCTTTCTTT

d_call: -
clone_size: once
v_call: TRBV4-3
j_call: TRBJ1-1
cdr3_aa: CASSQPLAGITEAFF
cdr3_nt: TGCGCCAGCAGCCAACCCCTGGCAGGGATCACTGAAGCTTTCTTT

d_call: TRBD1
clone_size: -
v_call: TRBV5-5
j_call: TRBJ2-7
cdr3_aa: CASSKGGTGTYEQYF
cdr3_nt: TGTGCCAGCAGCAAAGGGGGGACAGGAACCTACGAGCAGTACTTC

d_call: -
clone_size: -
v_call: TRBV27
j_call: TRBJ1-1
cdr3_aa: CASGTLRGGRTEAFF
cdr3_nt: TGTGCCAGCGGAACCCTACGGGGGGGTCGGACTGAAGCTTTCTTT

d_call: -
clone_size: -
v_call: TRBV7-2
j_call: TRBJ1-1
cdr3_aa: CASSLPLSNTEAFF
cdr3_nt: TGTGCCAGCAGCTTACCTCTATCGAACACTGAAGCTTTCTTT

d_call: -
clone_size: -
v_call: TRBV5-1
j_call: TRBJ2-2
cdr3_aa: CASSLDGSTTGELFF
cdr3_nt: TGCGCCAGCAGCTTGGATGGCAGTACGACCGGGGAGCTGTTTTTT

d_call: TRBD1
clone_size: -
v_call: TRBV10-3
j_call: TRBJ1-5
cdr3_aa: CAISGGTGSQPQHF
cdr3_nt: TGTGCCATCAGTGGAGGGACAGGGAGTCAGCCCCAGCATTTT

d_call: -
clone_size: few
v_call: TRBV12-3/TRBV12-4
j_call: TRBJ2-5
cdr3_aa: CASSGHRVTQYF
cdr3_nt: TGTGCCAGCAGTGGGCACAGGGTAACCCAGTACTTC

d_call: -
clone_size: -
v_call: TRBV28
j_call: TRBJ2-5
cdr3_aa: CASSLLSQTQYF
cdr3_nt: TGTGCCAGCAGTTTGCTGAGTCAGACCCAGTACTTC

d_call: -
clone_size: few
v_call: TRBV5-5
j_call: TRBJ2-1
cdr3_aa: CASSLARGPYNEQFF
cdr3_nt: TGTGCCAGCAGCTTGGCCAGGGGACCCTACAATGAGCAGTTCTTC

d_call: -
clone_size: many
v_call: TRBV7-9
j_call: TRBJ1-2
cdr3_aa: CASSSARVRGRLGYTF
cdr3_nt: TGTGCCAGCAGCTCAGCCCGTGTCAGGGGAAGGCTTGGCTACACCTTC

d_call: TRBD1
clone_size: -
v_call: TRBV28
j_call: TRBJ2-7
cdr3_aa: CASSPQGQGGYEQYF
cdr3_nt: TGTGCCAGCAGTCCACAGGGACAGGGTGGCTACGAGCAGTACTTC

d_call: -
clone_size: -
v_call: TRBV28
j_call: TRBJ1-2
cdr3_aa: CASQPAGYGYTF
cdr3_nt: TGTGCCAGCCAACCCGCCGGCTATGGCTACACCTTC

d_call: -
clone_size: -
v_call: TRBV7-8
j_call: TRBJ2-5
cdr3_aa: CASSQGGETQYF
cdr3_nt: TGTGCCAGCAGCCAGGGGGGGGAGACCCAGTACTTC

d_call: -
clone_size: -
v_call: TRBV5-1
j_call: TRBJ2-1
cdr3_aa: CASSLVYSGAYNEQFF
cdr3_nt: TGCGCCAGCAGCTTGGTCTACTCCGGGGCCTACAATGAGCAGTTCTTC